This note documents a single T cell receptor beta chain sequence. The antigen is not known. Time point of the sample: proximal margin of the surgical specimen (macroscopically non-inflamed). V dropped 11 bases and J dropped 6; count of bases not matched to a gene: 17. CDR1 is MNHEY and CDR2 is SMNVEV in the germline V gene (reference sequence). This CDR3 comprises 15 residues. This table comes from immunoSEQ multiplex PCR, and its TCRdb copy is limited to in-frame clones, with some not included. The sample has roughly 4,300 clones; approximately 72% are singletons. The data were taken from a study of T cell repertoires in ileal Crohn's disease. Study information: Biopsies at the proximal margin of the resected specimen form MI samples. TCRB immunosequencing input was roughly 500 nanograms of biopsy DNA per sample.

Study-level findings and limits: Mucosal expansions were suggested to be mainly CD8 T cells.

The chain links TRBV27 to TRBJ2-7, with 9 positions matching TRBD1. Specimen: ileal tissue. This TCR was sampled from an adult with Crohn's disease. In DNA form, the CDR3 reads TGTGCCTCCGGTTCCGGGGACAGGGTAACTGTCGAGCAGTACTTC. Protein sequence: CASGSGDRVTVEQYF.